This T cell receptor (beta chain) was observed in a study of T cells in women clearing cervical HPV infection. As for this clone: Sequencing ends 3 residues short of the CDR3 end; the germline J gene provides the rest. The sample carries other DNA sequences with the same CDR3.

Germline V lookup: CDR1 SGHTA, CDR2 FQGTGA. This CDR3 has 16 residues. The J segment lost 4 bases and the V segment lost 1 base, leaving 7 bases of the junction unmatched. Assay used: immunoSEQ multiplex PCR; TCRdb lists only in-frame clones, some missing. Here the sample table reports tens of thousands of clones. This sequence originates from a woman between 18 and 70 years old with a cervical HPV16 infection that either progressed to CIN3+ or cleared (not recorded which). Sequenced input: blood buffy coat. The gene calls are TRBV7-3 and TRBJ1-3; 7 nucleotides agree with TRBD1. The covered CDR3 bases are TGTGCCAGCAGCTTAAAGGGGGCCGGGGCCGGAAACACC. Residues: CASSLKGAGAGNT. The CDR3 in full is CASSLKGAGAGNTIYF.